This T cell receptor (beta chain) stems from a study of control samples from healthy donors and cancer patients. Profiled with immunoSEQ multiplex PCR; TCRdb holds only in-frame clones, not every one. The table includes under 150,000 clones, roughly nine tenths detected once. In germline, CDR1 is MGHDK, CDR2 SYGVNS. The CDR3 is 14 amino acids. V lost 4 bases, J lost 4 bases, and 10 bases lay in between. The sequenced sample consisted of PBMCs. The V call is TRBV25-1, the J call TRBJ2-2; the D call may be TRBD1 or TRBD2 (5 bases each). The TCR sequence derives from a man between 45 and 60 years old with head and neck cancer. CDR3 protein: CASSVERGTGELFF. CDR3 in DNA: TGTGCCAGCAGTGTTGAGAGGGGCACCGGGGAGCTGTTTTTT.